This T cell receptor (beta chain) was sequenced in a study of cytomegalovirus exposure and HLA in healthy donors. V lost 2 bases and J lost 1; bases outside the gene matches: 7. The CDR3 loop spans 17 amino acids. CDR1 SGHTA and CDR2 FQGTGA come from the germline V gene. Comments on this clone: The antigen remains undetermined.

Overall study findings and caveats: Later on, analysis showed that most CMV-associated TCR beta chains appeared to be HLA-restricted. Only CMV serostatus was available as immune exposure information. Reports showed the classifier diagnosing cytomegalovirus status with high specificity and sensitivity.

This PCR relied on a set of 60 Vbeta primers and 13 Jbeta primers. Here immunoSEQ multiplex PCR was the method, and the copy in TCRdb shows in-frame clones only, minus some. The sample consists of around 150,000 clones, 60% to 80% of them appearing once. The chain joins TRBV7-3 to TRBJ1-2; 10 bases align to TRBD1. The sequencing input was PBMCs. This sequence originates from a man aged 45 to 65 in good health and CMV-seropositive. CDR3 sequence: CASSLDGTGEFNYGYTF. CDR3 nucleotide sequence: TGTGCCAGCAGCTTAGACGGGACAGGGGAATTTAACTATGGCTACACCTTC.